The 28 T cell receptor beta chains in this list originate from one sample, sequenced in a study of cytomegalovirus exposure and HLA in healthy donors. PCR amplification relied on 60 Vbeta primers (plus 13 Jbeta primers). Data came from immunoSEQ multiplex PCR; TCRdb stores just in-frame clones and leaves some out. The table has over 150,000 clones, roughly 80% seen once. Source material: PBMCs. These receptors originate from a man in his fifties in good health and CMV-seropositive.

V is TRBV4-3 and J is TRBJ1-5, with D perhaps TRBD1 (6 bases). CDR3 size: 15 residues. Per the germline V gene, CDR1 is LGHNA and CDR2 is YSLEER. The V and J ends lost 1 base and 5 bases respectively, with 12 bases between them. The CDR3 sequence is CASSQGPQGYQPQHF. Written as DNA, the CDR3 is TGCGCCAGCAGCCAAGGCCCACAGGGTTATCAGCCCCAGCATTTT.

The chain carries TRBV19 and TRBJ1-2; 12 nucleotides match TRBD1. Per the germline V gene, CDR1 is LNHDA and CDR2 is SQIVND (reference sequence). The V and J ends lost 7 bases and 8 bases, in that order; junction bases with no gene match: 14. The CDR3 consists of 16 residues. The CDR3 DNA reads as TGTGCCAGTATGCCAGGGACAGGGGGCGGACGCTCCGGCTACACCTTC. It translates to CASMPGTGGGRSGYTF. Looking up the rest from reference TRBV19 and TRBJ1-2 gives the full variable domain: DGGITQSPKYLFRKEGQNVTLSCEQNLNHDAMYWYRQDPGQGLRLIYYSQIVNDFQKGDIAEGYSVSREKKESFPLTVTSAQKNPTAFYLCASMPGTGGGRSGYTFGSGTRLTVV.

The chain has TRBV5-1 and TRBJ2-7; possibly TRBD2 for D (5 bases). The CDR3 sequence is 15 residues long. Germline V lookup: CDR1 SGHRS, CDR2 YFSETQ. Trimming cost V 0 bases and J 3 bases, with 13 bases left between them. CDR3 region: CASSLVGESIYEQYF. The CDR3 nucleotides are TGCGCCAGCAGCTTGGTCGGGGAATCAATCTACGAGCAGTACTTC.

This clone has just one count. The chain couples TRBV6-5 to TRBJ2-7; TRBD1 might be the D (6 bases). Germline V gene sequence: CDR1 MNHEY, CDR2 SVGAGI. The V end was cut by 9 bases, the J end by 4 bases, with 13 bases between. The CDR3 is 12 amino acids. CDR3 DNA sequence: TGTGCCAGTGGGTGGACAGCGTACGAGCAGTACTTC. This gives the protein CASGWTAYEQYF.

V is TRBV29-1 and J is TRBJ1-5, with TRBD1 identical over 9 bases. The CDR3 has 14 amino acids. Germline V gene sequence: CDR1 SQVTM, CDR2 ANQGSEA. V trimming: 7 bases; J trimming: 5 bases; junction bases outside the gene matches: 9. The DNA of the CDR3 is TGCAGCGCACTGACAGGGGGTTGGGATCAGCCCCAGCATTTT. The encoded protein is CSALTGGWDQPQHF.

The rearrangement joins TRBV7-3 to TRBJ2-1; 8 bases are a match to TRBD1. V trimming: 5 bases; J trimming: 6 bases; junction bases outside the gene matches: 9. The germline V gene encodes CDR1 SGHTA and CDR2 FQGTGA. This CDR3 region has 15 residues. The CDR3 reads CASSPDRASLNEQFF. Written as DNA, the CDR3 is TGTGCCAGCAGCCCGGACAGGGCGAGTCTCAATGAGCAGTTCTTC.

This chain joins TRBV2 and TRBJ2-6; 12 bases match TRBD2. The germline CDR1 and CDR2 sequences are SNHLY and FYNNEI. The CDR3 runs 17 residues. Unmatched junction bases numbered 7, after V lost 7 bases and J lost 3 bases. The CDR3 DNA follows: TGTGCCAGCAACCTAAAGACTAGCGGGGGTGGGGCCAACGTCCTGACTTTC. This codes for CASNLKTSGGGANVLTF. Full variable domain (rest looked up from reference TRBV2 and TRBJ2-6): EPEVTQTPSHQVTQMGQEVILRCVPISNHLYFYWYRQILGQKVEFLVSFYNNEISEKSEIFDDQFSVERPDGSNFTLKIRSTKLEDSAMYFCASNLKTSGGGANVLTFGAGSRLTVL.

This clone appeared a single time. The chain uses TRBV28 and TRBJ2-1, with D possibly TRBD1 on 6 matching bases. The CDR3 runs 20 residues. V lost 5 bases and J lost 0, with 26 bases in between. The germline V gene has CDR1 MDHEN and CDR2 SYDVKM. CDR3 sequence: CASSPDRQDEGRGSYNEQFF. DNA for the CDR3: TGTGCCAGCAGTCCTGACAGGCAGGATGAAGGCAGGGGCTCCTACAATGAGCAGTTCTTC.

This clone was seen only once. The CDR3 is CASSQPAGETQYF. The CDR3 DNA reads as TGTGCCAGCAGCCAACCAGCGGGGGAGACCCAGTACTTC. This sequence joins TRBV14 and TRBJ2-5; 7 nucleotides match TRBD2. This CDR3 spans 13 amino acids. Germline V gives CDR1 SGHDN, CDR2 FVKESK. J was trimmed by 5 bases and V by 2 bases; bases with no gene match: 2.

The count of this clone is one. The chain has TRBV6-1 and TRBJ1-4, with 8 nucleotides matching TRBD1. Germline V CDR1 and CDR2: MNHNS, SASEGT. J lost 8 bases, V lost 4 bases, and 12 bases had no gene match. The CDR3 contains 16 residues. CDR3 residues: CASSALSGGSEEKLFF. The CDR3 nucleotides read TGTGCCAGCAGTGCGCTTTCAGGGGGCTCGGAAGAAAAACTGTTTTTT.

Written as DNA, the CDR3 is TGTGCCAGTAGTACGACTTTGAACACTGAAGCTTTCTTT. Its translation: CASSTTLNTEAFF. The chain employs TRBV19 and TRBJ1-1; D unclear. This CDR3 has 13 residues. Between the trimmed V and J ends, which lost 4 bases and 0 bases, there was a span of 6 bases. CDR1 and CDR2 from the germline V gene are LNHDA and SQIVND (reference sequence).

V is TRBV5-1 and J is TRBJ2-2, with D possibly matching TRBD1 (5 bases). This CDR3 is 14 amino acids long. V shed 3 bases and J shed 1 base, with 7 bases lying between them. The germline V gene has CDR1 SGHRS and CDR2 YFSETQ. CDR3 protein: CASSSGQNTGELFF. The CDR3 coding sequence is TGCGCCAGCAGCTCAGGACAGAACACCGGGGAGCTGTTTTTT.

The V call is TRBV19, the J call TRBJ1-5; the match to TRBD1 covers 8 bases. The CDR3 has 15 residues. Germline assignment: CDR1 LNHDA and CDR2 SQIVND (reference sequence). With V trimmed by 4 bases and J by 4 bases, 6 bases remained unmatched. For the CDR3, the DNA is TGTGCCAGTAGTACCGCAGGGGGCCGGAATCAGCCCCAGCATTTT. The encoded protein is CASSTAGGRNQPQHF.

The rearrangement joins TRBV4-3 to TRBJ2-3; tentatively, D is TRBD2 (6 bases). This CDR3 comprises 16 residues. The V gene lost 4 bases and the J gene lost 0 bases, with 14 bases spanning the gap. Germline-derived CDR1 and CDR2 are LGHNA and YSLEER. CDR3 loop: CASSPGVYSSTDTQYF. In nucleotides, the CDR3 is TGCGCCAGCAGCCCGGGGGTTTACTCGAGCACAGATACGCAGTATTTT.

The chain's CDR3 is CASGLGAPGYTF. DNA of the CDR3: TGTGCTAGTGGGCTAGGGGCCCCCGGCTACACCTTC. The chain couples TRBV12-5 to TRBJ1-2, with D possibly TRBD1 on 5 matching bases. Germline V gives CDR1 LGHNT, CDR2 FRNRAP. The CDR3 has 12 amino acids. V was pared by 6 bases and J by 8 bases, with 13 bases between.

The CDR3 sequence is CASSPPTPRGSTF. CDR3 coding DNA: TGTGCCAGCAGTCCCCCGACCCCAAGGGGGAGCACCTTC. J is TRBJ1-2 and V is TRBV28, with a weak D call TRBD1 (6 bases). Germline assignment: CDR1 MDHEN and CDR2 SYDVKM. This CDR3 comprises 13 residues. Trimming shortened V by 5 bases and J by 13 bases, and 20 bases separated the two germline ends.

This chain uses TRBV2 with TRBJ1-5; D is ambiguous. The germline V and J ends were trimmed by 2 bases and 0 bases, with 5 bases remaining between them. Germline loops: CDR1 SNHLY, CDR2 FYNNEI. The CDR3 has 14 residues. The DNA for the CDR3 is TGTGCCAGCAGTGAATGGAGTAGCAATCAGCCCCAGCATTTT. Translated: CASSEWSSNQPQHF. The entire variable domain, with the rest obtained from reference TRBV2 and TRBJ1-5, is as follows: EPEVTQTPSHQVTQMGQEVILRCVPISNHLYFYWYRQILGQKVEFLVSFYNNEISEKSEIFDDQFSVERPDGSNFTLKIRSTKLEDSAMYFCASSEWSSNQPQHFGDGTRLSIL.

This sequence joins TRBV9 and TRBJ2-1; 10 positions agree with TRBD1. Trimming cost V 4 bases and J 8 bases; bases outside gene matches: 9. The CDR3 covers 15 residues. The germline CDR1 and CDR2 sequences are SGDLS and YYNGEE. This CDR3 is CASSTTGGATYEQFF. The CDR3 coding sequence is TGTGCCAGCAGCACGACAGGGGGCGCGACGTATGAGCAGTTCTTC.

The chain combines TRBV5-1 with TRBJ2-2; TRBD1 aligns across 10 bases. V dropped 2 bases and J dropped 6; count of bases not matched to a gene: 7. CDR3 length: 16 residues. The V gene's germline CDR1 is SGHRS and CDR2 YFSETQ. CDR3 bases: TGCGCCAGCAGCTTAAAAAGGACAGGGGGTGCCGGGGAGCTGTTTTTT. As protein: CASSLKRTGGAGELFF.

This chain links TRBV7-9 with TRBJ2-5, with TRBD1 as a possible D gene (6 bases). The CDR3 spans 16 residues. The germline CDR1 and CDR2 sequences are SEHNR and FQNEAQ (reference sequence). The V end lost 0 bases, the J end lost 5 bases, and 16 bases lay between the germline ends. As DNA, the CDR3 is TGTGCCAGCAGCTTAGCGACTTACAGGGACGCGGAGACCCAGTACTTC. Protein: CASSLATYRDAETQYF.

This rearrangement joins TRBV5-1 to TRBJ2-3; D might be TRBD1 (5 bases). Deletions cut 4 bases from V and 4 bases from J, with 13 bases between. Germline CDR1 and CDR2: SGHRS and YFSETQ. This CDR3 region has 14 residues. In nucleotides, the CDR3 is TGCGCCAGCAGCACTGGGGCAGGGCCAGATACGCAGTATTTT. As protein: CASSTGAGPDTQYF.

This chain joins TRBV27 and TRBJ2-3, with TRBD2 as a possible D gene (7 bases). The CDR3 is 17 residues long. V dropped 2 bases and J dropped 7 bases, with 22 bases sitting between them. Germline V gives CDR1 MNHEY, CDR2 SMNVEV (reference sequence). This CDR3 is CASSLGVGGGRGYTQYF. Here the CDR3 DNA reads TGTGCCAGCAGTTTAGGCGTAGGGGGGGGTAGAGGCTATACGCAGTATTTT.

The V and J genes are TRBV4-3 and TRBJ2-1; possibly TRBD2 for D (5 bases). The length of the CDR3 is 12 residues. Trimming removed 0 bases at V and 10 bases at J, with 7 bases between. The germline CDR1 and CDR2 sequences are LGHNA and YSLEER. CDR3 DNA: TGCGCCAGCAGCCAAGATGGGAGCGAGCAGTTCTTC. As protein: CASSQDGSEQFF.

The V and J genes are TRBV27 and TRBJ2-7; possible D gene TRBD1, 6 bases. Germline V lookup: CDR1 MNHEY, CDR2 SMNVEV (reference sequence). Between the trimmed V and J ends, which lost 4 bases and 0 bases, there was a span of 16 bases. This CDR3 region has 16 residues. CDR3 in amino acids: CASSSSAGAPSYEQYF. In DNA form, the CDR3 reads TGTGCCAGCAGTTCGTCAGCAGGGGCCCCCTCCTACGAGCAGTACTTC.

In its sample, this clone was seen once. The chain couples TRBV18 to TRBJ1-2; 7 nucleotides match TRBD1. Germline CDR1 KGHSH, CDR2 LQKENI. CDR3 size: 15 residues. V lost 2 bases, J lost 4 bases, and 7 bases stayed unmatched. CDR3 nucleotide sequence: TGTGCCAGCTCACCAAGGACAGGCGGGGCCTATGGCTACACCTTC. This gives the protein CASSPRTGGAYGYTF.

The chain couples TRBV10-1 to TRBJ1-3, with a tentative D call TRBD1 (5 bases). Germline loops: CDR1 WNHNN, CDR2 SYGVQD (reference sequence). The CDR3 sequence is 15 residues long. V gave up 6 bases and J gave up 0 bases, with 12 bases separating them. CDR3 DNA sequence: TGCGCCAGCAGAGACGGGACTTTCTCTGGAAACACCATATATTTT. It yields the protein CASRDGTFSGNTIYF.

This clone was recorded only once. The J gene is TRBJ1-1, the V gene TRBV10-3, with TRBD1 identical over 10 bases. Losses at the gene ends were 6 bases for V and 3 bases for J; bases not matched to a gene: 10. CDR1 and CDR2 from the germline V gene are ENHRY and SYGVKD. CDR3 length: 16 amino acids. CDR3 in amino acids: CAISGDRGTVDTEAFF. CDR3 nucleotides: TGTGCCATCAGCGGGGACAGGGGAACTGTCGACACTGAAGCTTTCTTT.

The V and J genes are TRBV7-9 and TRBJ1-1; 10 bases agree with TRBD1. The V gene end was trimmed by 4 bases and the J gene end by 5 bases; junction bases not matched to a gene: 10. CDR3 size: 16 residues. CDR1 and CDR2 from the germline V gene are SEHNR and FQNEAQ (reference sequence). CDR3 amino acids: CASSSRQGATRTEAFF. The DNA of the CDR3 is TGTGCCAGCAGCTCCAGACAGGGGGCTACGAGGACTGAAGCTTTCTTT.